Following are 5 T cell receptor beta chains from one sample sequenced in a study of blood T cell repertoires in COVID-19. Sequencing was performed with immunoSEQ multiplex PCR; in TCRdb, only in-frame clones are kept and a portion is missing. The data contain fewer than 130,000 clones, less than 75% of them seen just once; the ten biggest clones take up roughly 7.5%. Sample: peripheral blood. These receptors all stem from a woman in her sixties or seventies with acute or convalescent COVID-19.

The chain is built from TRBV2 and TRBJ1-4; 9 bases line up with TRBD1. This CDR3 contains 14 residues. Germline trimming cut 7 bases from V and 7 bases from J; bases unmatched to any gene: 7. In germline, CDR1 is SNHLY, CDR2 FYNNEI. The CDR3 DNA follows: TGTGCCAGCAATACAGGACAGGGGAGTGAAAAACTGTTTTTT. Translated, it gives CASNTGQGSEKLFF.

This clone turned up a few times. V and J are TRBV29-1 and TRBJ1-2; TRBD1 is a possible D gene (5 bases). Trimming took 7 bases from V and 7 from J, leaving 13 bases between them. This CDR3 spans 11 amino acids. Germline-derived CDR1 and CDR2 are SQVTM and ANQGSEA. This CDR3 is CSAGGGAGYTF. Here the CDR3 DNA reads TGCAGCGCCGGCGGTGGGGCTGGCTACACCTTC.

This clone was counted between two and nine times. This chain connects TRBV12-3 or TRBV12-4 to TRBJ2-5, with a possible D match to TRBD2 (6 bases). This CDR3 comprises 13 residues. The V gene lost 6 bases and the J gene lost 2 bases, with 10 bases spanning the gap. The CDR3 DNA follows: TGTGCCAGCAGCCCCGGACTACAAGAGACCCAGTACTTC. It is translated as CASSPGLQETQYF.

The rearrangement joins TRBV27 to TRBJ2-3, with 11 bases identical to TRBD2. The junction had 8 bases not matched to a gene; V was cut back by 4 bases and J by 8 bases. CDR1 MNHEY and CDR2 SMNVEV come from the germline V gene (reference sequence). This CDR3 contains 15 residues. The CDR3 DNA is TGTGCCAGCAGTTCTAGCGGGGGGCCGACCGGTACGCAGTATTTT. Translation gives CASSSSGGPTGTQYF.

The V gene is TRBV18, the J gene TRBJ2-5, with 7 bases matching TRBD1. Unmatched junction bases numbered 5, after V lost 6 bases and J lost 1 base. This CDR3 has 14 amino acids. CDR1 is KGHSH and CDR2 is LQKENI in the germline V gene. This chain's CDR3 is CASSRRDSQETQYF. As DNA, the CDR3 is TGTGCCAGCTCCCGACGGGACAGCCAAGAGACCCAGTACTTC.